This T cell receptor beta chain originates from a study of cytomegalovirus exposure and HLA in healthy donors. Study context: Unique TCRs from HLA-typed donors, around 79 million of them, were held in an early data release. Among the 350 to 500 donors who were genotyped, roughly 86% fell in the genetic ancestry cluster that is associated with self-reported Caucasian donors.

Study results and limitations: Rarity characterized most TCR sequences, yet some public TCRs appeared in many donors. Immune exposure was documented only through CMV serostatus.

This clone was seen only a few times. Its antigen is currently unknown. In the PCR, 60 Vbeta and 13 Jbeta primers were used. TCRdb's table, derived via immunoSEQ multiplex PCR, lists solely in-frame clones and lacks some. This table holds 85,000 to 100,000 clones, approximately 84% found once. Input material: PBMCs. This clonotype was obtained from a girl aged 2-15 years in good health and CMV-seropositive.

The CDR3 nucleotides are TGTGCCAGCAGCTCGAGGGGGGGCCCTCAAGAGACCCAGTACTTC. This translates into CASSSRGGPQETQYF. This rearrangement joins TRBV5-6 to TRBJ2-5, with D tentatively TRBD2 (7 bases). V lost 3 bases, J lost 2 bases, and 14 bases lay in between. The germline V gene encodes CDR1 SGHDT and CDR2 YYEEEE. The CDR3 has 15 residues.